Following are 11 T cell receptor beta chains from one sample sequenced in a study of cytomegalovirus exposure and HLA in healthy donors. Primers included in the PCR were 60 Vbeta and 13 Jbeta primers. Sequenced by immunoSEQ multiplex PCR; TCRdb stores in-frame clones only, minus some. The sample yields approximately 180,000 clones, about four fifths seen once. The specimen was PBMCs. These TCRs come from a woman aged 18-29 years in good health and CMV-seronegative.

The chain combines TRBV7-9 with TRBJ2-1, with 8 bases lining up with TRBD1. The CDR3 is 16 amino acids. The germline gives CDR1 SEHNR, CDR2 FQNEAQ (reference sequence). V lost 2 bases to trimming and J lost 6 bases; unmatched junction nucleotides: 9. In DNA, the CDR3 is TGTGCCAGCAGCTTAATCCGGACAGGGAAGTCCAATGAGCAGTTCTTC. Translated, it gives CASSLIRTGKSNEQFF.

The V call is TRBV2, the J call TRBJ2-2; D possibly corresponds to TRBD1 (6 bases). Trimming removed 4 bases at V and 6 bases at J, with 12 bases between. Germline values: CDR1 SNHLY, CDR2 FYNNEI. The CDR3 length is 14 residues. The CDR3 region is CASSVKGGAGELFF. In DNA, the CDR3 is TGTGCCAGCAGTGTCAAAGGGGGAGCCGGGGAGCTGTTTTTT. Based on the CDR3 plus reference TRBV2 and TRBJ2-2, the full variable domain is EPEVTQTPSHQVTQMGQEVILRCVPISNHLYFYWYRQILGQKVEFLVSFYNNEISEKSEIFDDQFSVERPDGSNFTLKIRSTKLEDSAMYFCASSVKGGAGELFFGEGSRLTVL.

This chain uses TRBV7-2 with TRBJ2-2; 12 bases align to TRBD2. V lost 5 bases, J lost 5 bases, and 6 bases stayed unmatched. The CDR3 spans 16 residues. Germline CDR1 is SGHTA and CDR2 is FQGNSA. The CDR3 region is CASSPRTSGITGELFF. The CDR3 DNA sequence: TGTGCCAGCAGCCCTCGGACTAGCGGGATTACCGGGGAGCTGTTTTTT.

V and J are TRBV29-1 and TRBJ2-1; the D is unclear. The CDR3 totals 12 residues. With 4 bases removed from V and 4 bases from J, the gap between germline ends came to 8 bases. Germline CDR1 is SQVTM and CDR2 is ANQGSEA. In nucleotides, the CDR3 is TGCAGCGTTGGCGGCGGATACAATGAGCAGTTCTTC. The encoded protein is CSVGGGYNEQFF.

The chain combines TRBV4-3 with TRBJ1-3; D not resolved. Germline CDR1 is LGHNA and CDR2 is YSLEER. V lost 0 bases and J lost 2, with 20 bases in between. This CDR3 comprises 19 residues. CDR3 nucleotide sequence: TGCGCCAGCAGCCAAGAGGAGGCAGGCCGAGCTCTTGCTGGAAACACCATATATTTT. It codes for CASSQEEAGRALAGNTIYF.

The chain couples TRBV29-1 to TRBJ2-1; 9 bases align to TRBD1. CDR1 is SQVTM and CDR2 is ANQGSEA in the germline V gene. Trimming at V came to 1 base and at J to 2 bases, leaving 6 bases not matched to a gene. This CDR3 spans 16 amino acids. CDR3 loop: CSVEGTGGSTYNEQFF. The CDR3 DNA is TGCAGCGTTGAAGGAACAGGGGGCTCAACCTACAATGAGCAGTTCTTC.

The J gene is TRBJ2-3, the V gene TRBV7-2, with TRBD2 matching over 7 bases. Trimming removed 4 bases from V and 4 bases from J; junction bases left unmatched: 17. The CDR3 has 18 amino acids. CDR1 is SGHTA, CDR2 FQGNSA, per germline. The CDR3 DNA sequence: TGTGCCAGCAGCTCCCCCCCCACTGGCGGGAGTTTTCCAGATACGCAGTATTTT. Translated: CASSSPPTGGSFPDTQYF. The variable domain in full, with the rest retrieved from reference TRBV7-2 and TRBJ2-3, is GAGVSQSPSNKVTEKGKDVELRCDPISGHTALYWYRQSLGQGLEFLIYFQGNSAPDKSGLPSDRFSAERTGGSVSTLTIQRTQQEDSAVYLCASSSPPTGGSFPDTQYFGPGTRLTVL.

This rearrangement joins TRBV4-1 to TRBJ1-4; D might be TRBD1 (5 bases). Trimming removed 5 bases from V and 5 bases from J, with 15 bases in between. The germline V gene has CDR1 MGHRA and CDR2 YSYEKL. This CDR3 spans 15 amino acids. DNA for the CDR3: TGCGCCAGCAGCAAAGTAGGCGGGGCAAATGAAAAACTGTTTTTT. This sequence encodes CASSKVGGANEKLFF.

This clone was seen a few times. The chain combines TRBV7-8 with TRBJ1-1, with D perhaps TRBD1 (6 bases). CDR1 SGHVS and CDR2 FQNEAQ come from the germline V gene. CDR3 length equals 17 residues. V was shortened by 4 bases and J by 5 bases, with 23 bases between the two germline ends. The CDR3: CASSSRRFQGSGTEAFF. The CDR3 DNA is TGTGCCAGCAGCTCCCGGAGGTTCCAGGGGTCAGGAACTGAAGCTTTCTTT.

The sample holds one count of this clone. The chain employs TRBV9 and TRBJ2-3, with 9 bases identical to TRBD1. Germline CDR1 and CDR2: SGDLS and YYNGEE. The length of the CDR3 is 15 residues. With 2 bases clipped from V and 1 base from J, the junction kept 2 bases outside the gene matches. Here the CDR3 DNA reads TGTGCCAGCAGCGTCCGGACAGGGGGCACAGATACGCAGTATTTT. Its protein product is CASSVRTGGTDTQYF.

This chain uses TRBV6-5 with TRBJ2-7, with 14 bases lining up with TRBD2. The germline gives CDR1 MNHEY, CDR2 SVGAGI. The length of the CDR3 is 15 residues. J gave up 5 bases and V 6 bases, and 6 bases lay outside the gene matches. The CDR3 region has the DNA TGTGCCAGCAGAACGACTAGCGGGAGGGCCAACGAGCAGTACGTC. Translating it yields CASRTTSGRANEQYV.